This paragraph covers one T cell receptor beta chain sequence. Other DNA sequences in the sample encode the same CDR3. Per the study methods: The assay estimated nucleated cells by amplifying reference gene primers. Method: immunoSEQ multiplex PCR; TCRdb's copy keeps in-frame clones and lacks some. V, J and clone size derive from that table, while D and trimming were established from the DNA sequence. In the table there are 200,000 to 250,000 clones, around 84% of which are singletons. The data stem from a study of blood T cell repertoires in COVID-19. In the study overall: Italy, Spain and the United States were the sources of the convalescent and acute COVID-19 samples. The cDNA or gDNA used as material had been derived from T cells, B-cell-depleted T cells, or PBMCs.

Germline values: CDR1 SGDLS, CDR2 YYNGEE. This CDR3 is 14 amino acids long. Germline trimming cut 3 bases from V and 1 base from J; bases unmatched to any gene: 2. J is TRBJ2-3 and V is TRBV9; 7 nucleotides agree with TRBD2. The sample was peripheral blood. This clonotype was sampled from a man older than 75 with acute or convalescent COVID-19. CDR3 region: CASSGSGGTDTQYF. In DNA form, the CDR3 reads TGTGCCAGCAGCGGGAGCGGGGGCACAGATACGCAGTATTTT. The entire variable domain, with the rest obtained from reference TRBV9 and TRBJ2-3, is as follows: DSGVTQTPKHLITATGQRVTLRCSPRSGDLSVYWYQQSLDQGLQFLIQYYNGEERAKGNILERFSAQQFPDLHSELNLSSLELGDSALYFCASSGSGGTDTQYFGPGTRLTVL.